The 20 T cell receptor beta chains presented below share a single source sample, sequenced in a study of metastatic and nonmetastatic thyroid tumors (dated by TCRdb to about 2020). None of the patients had been given any treatment before thyroid surgery. The protocol used for the library was PCR. Sequencer: Illumina HiSeq 4000. TCRdb itself trimmed the public reads at Q25 with fastp, ran MiXCR and retained productive beta chains. Recorded for this sample are about 92,000 clones; 15% of them occurred a single time. The ten top clones hold about 3.6% of the sample. What was sequenced was blood. Receptors were obtained from a female donor with papillary thyroid cancer or a benign thyroid nodule (not recorded which). Some clones in this sample may be carry-over from other donors' samples.

At least ten counts were recorded for this clone. The chain uses TRBV6-1 and TRBJ2-7; 11 bases agree with TRBD1. V was pared by 6 bases and J by 4 bases, with 5 bases of the junction left unmatched. Germline assignment: CDR1 MNHNS and CDR2 SASEGT. The CDR3 has 14 amino acids. For the CDR3, the DNA is TGTGCCAGCAGCCTGGGACAGGGGGTTTACGAGCAGTACTTC. Encoded protein: CASSLGQGVYEQYF.

This clone came up many times. The CDR3, as DNA: TGTGCCACCGCCAAGGCGTCGCACACCGGGGAGCTGTTTTTT. This encodes CATAKASHTGELFF. V gene TRBV24-1 combines with J gene TRBJ2-2; D not certain. This CDR3 is built from 14 residues. CDR1 is KGHDR, CDR2 SFDVKD, per germline. V was clipped by 9 bases and J by 3 bases, with 13 bases between them.

This clone was counted at least ten times. The J gene is TRBJ1-1, the V gene TRBV2; 9 bases align to TRBD1. CDR1 and CDR2 from the germline V gene are SNHLY and FYNNEI. J gave up 0 bases and V 6 bases, and 5 bases lay outside the gene matches. The CDR3 contains 15 residues. This chain's CDR3 is CASSAGTGMNTEAFF. CDR3 coding DNA: TGTGCCAGCAGCGCCGGGACAGGGATGAACACTGAAGCTTTCTTT. Variable domain in full (rest from reference TRBV2 and TRBJ1-1): EPEVTQTPSHQVTQMGQEVILRCVPISNHLYFYWYRQILGQKVEFLVSFYNNEISEKSEIFDDQFSVERPDGSNFTLKIRSTKLEDSAMYFCASSAGTGMNTEAFFGQGTRLTVV.

This clone was observed at least ten times. The chain is built from TRBV4-2 and TRBJ1-5; 7 bases agree with TRBD1. CDR3 length equals 15 residues. Germline CDR1 reads LGHNA; CDR2 reads YNFKEQ. J lost 6 bases, V lost 0 bases, and 5 bases had no gene match. CDR3 protein: CASSQDGGGLQPQHF. In nucleotides, the CDR3 is TGTGCCAGCAGCCAAGATGGAGGGGGCCTTCAGCCCCAGCATTTT.

In its sample, this clone was seen many times. J is TRBJ1-3 and V is TRBV12-3 or TRBV12-4; no clear D. The germline V and J ends were trimmed by 4 bases and 0 bases, with 19 bases remaining between them. The CDR3 totals 18 residues. CDR3 in DNA: TGTGCCAGCAGTTCCACGGGCAGGAGGCCATCCTCTGGAAACACCATATATTTT. It translates to CASSSTGRRPSSGNTIYF.

This clone has at least ten counts. The chain uses TRBV5-1 and TRBJ2-3, with TRBD2 identical over 13 bases. The germline V gene has CDR1 SGHRS and CDR2 YFSETQ. V lost 0 bases, J lost 4 bases, and 2 bases stayed unmatched. The CDR3 is 16 residues long. In nucleotides, the CDR3 is TGCGCCAGCAGCTTGGGACTAGCGGGGGGCCCAGATACGCAGTATTTT. It codes for CASSLGLAGGPDTQYF. The complete variable domain, with remaining parts taken from reference TRBV5-1 and TRBJ2-3, reads KAGVTQTPRYLIKTRGQQVTLSCSPISGHRSVSWYQQTPGQGLQFLFEYFSETQRNKGNFPGRFSGRQFSNSRSEMNVSTLELGDSALYLCASSLGLAGGPDTQYFGPGTRLTVL.

In regard to this clone: One base away lies a much larger clone, so this may be a sequencing read error. V and J are TRBV19 and TRBJ2-2, with 8 bases that match TRBD1. The CDR3 loop spans 19 amino acids. Germline-derived CDR1 and CDR2 are LNHDA and SQIVND (reference sequence). The CDR3 sequence is CASSIMGQEDPRGTGQLFF. For the CDR3, the DNA is TGTGCCAGTAGTATCATGGGACAGGAAGACCCACGGGGCACCGGGCAGCTGTTTTTT.

The genes are TRBV11-1 and TRBJ2-3; the D is unclear. V was trimmed by 2 bases and J by 3 bases, leaving 12 bases between them. Germline CDR1 is SGHAT and CDR2 is FQDESV (reference sequence). This CDR3 comprises 15 residues. For the CDR3, the DNA is TGTGCCAGCAGCTTAAAAAGGAAAAGGACAGATACGCAGTATTTT. The encoded protein is CASSLKRKRTDTQYF.

The J gene is TRBJ2-7, the V gene TRBV3-1; TRBD1 matches 9 bases. Germline-derived CDR1 and CDR2 are LGHDT and YNNKEL (reference sequence). There are 14 residues in the CDR3. V was pared by 5 bases and J by 3 bases, with 5 bases of the junction left unmatched. Here the CDR3 reads CASSADRGGYEQYF. CDR3 DNA sequence: TGTGCCAGCAGCGCGGACAGGGGAGGCTACGAGCAGTACTTC.

This clone was recorded at least ten times. This rearrangement joins TRBV25-1 to TRBJ2-2; 13 nucleotides agree with TRBD2. CDR1 is MGHDK and CDR2 is SYGVNS in the germline V gene. This CDR3 is 14 amino acids long. V trimming: 8 bases; J trimming: 3 bases; junction bases outside the gene matches: 0. The CDR3 loop is CASGTSGDTGELFF. Here the CDR3 DNA reads TGTGCCAGCGGGACTAGCGGGGACACCGGGGAGCTGTTTTTT.

About this clone itself: This may be a read error: a much more frequent sequence differs by one nucleotide. The sample carries other DNA sequences with the same CDR3. This chain joins TRBV30 and TRBJ2-2; D may be TRBD1 or TRBD2 (5 bases each). V was shortened by 4 bases and J by 4 bases, with 16 bases between the two germline ends. Per germline, CDR1 GTSNPN and CDR2 SVGIG (reference sequence). This CDR3 comprises 15 residues. CDR3 in DNA: TGTGCCTGGATGAGGGATCAGGGTCCCACCGGGGAGCTGTTTTTT. It specifies CAWMRDQGPTGELFF.

There are a few counts of this clone. A much more abundant neighbour one base away suggests this may be a read error. The chain employs TRBV2 and TRBJ1-1; D not resolved. The CDR3 has 17 residues. V lost 4 bases to trimming and J lost 3 bases, with 21 bases between them. Germline CDR1 and CDR2: SNHLY and FYNNEI. CDR3 sequence (DNA): TGTGCCAGCAGTGGGTTTTTGGGGAGGACTTCGGACACTGAAGCTTTCTTT. Its protein product is CASSGFLGRTSDTEAFF.

The sample holds a few counts of this clone. Being one base from a much bigger clone, this may be a read error. The CDR3 end shows no conserved phenylalanine or tryptophan, and so a read error is likely. This rearrangement joins TRBV3-1 to TRBJ1-1; D is ambiguous. This CDR3 is built from 16 residues. V was clipped by 0 bases and J by 1 base, with 12 bases between them. Germline-derived CDR1 and CDR2 are LGHDT and YNNKEL (reference sequence). CDR3 loop: CASSQDLKRPNTEAFS. The CDR3 DNA reads TGTGCCAGCAGCCAAGATCTCAAACGGCCGAACACTGAAGCTTTCTCT.

As concerns this clone: This may arise from a read error, as a much more abundant clone is one base away. This chain's CDR3 is CSARDGVSGNTIYF. The CDR3 DNA follows: TGCAGTGCCAGGGACGGCGTCTCTGGAAACACCATATATTTT. This sequence joins TRBV20-1 and TRBJ1-3; possibly TRBD1 for D (5 bases). With 6 bases removed from V and 0 bases from J, the gap between germline ends came to 12 bases. The CDR3 runs to 14 residues. Per the germline V gene, CDR1 is DFQATT and CDR2 is SNEGSKA (reference sequence).

This clone was seen many times. This chain joins TRBV7-2 and TRBJ1-2; the D is unclear. CDR3 length: 14 residues. V dropped 5 bases and J dropped 5 bases, with 15 bases sitting between them. Germline assignment: CDR1 SGHTA and CDR2 FQGNSA. The CDR3: CASSRLDPPYGYTF. Written as DNA, the CDR3 is TGTGCCAGCAGCCGATTGGACCCCCCTTATGGCTACACCTTC.

A few counts support this clone. A read error is possible here, since a much larger clone lies one base away. The rearrangement joins TRBV11-1 to TRBJ1-2; weak D call: TRBD1 (6 bases). Germline V lookup: CDR1 SGHAT, CDR2 FQDESV (reference sequence). The germline V and J ends were trimmed by 6 bases and 5 bases, with 22 bases remaining between them. The length of the CDR3 is 16 residues. CDR3 bases: TGTGCCAGCAGACCGGGGGGCTCAGGGTCGGGGTATGGCTACACCTTC. Protein product: CASRPGGSGSGYGYTF.

The chain couples TRBV6-5 to TRBJ2-7, with D maybe TRBD2 (7 bases). The length of the CDR3 is 18 residues. The V and J ends lost 0 bases and 10 bases respectively, with 28 bases between them. In germline, CDR1 is MNHEY, CDR2 SVGAGI. CDR3 coding DNA: TGTGCCAGCAGTTACTCGGAGGGGGGGGGCGCTAGCTCCTACTATCAGTACTTC. This codes for CASSYSEGGGASSYYQYF.

This clone was counted a few times. Other DNA sequences of this sample code for an identical CDR3. J is TRBJ2-5 and V is TRBV5-1; 7 bases match TRBD2. Losses at the gene ends were 0 bases for V and 4 bases for J; bases not matched to a gene: 3. CDR3 length equals 14 residues. Looked up from germline, CDR1 is SGHRS and CDR2 is YFSETQ. Written as DNA, the CDR3 is TGCGCCAGCAGCTTGGGCGGCGGGGGAGAGACCCAGTACTTC. Amino acids: CASSLGGGGETQYF.

V gene TRBV28 combines with J gene TRBJ2-2; maybe TRBD1 (6 bases). From germline, CDR1 is MDHEN and CDR2 SYDVKM. V was trimmed by 4 bases and J by 9 bases, leaving 9 bases between them. This CDR3 region has 12 residues. The CDR3 sequence is CASSWGPRELFF. In DNA form, the CDR3 reads TGTGCCAGCAGTTGGGGGCCCAGGGAGCTGTTTTTT.

As for this clone: This may arise from a read error, as a much more abundant clone is one base away. This CDR3 is also generated by other DNA sequences in the sample. The V and J genes are TRBV10-2 and TRBJ2-3, with 16 bases fitting TRBD2. CDR1 and CDR2 from the germline V gene are WSHSY and SAAADI. The CDR3 extends over 14 amino acids. V trimming: 11 bases; J trimming: 4 bases; junction bases outside the gene matches: 3. CDR3 sequence: CAGTSGGVSDTQYF. The CDR3 nucleotides are TGCGCCGGGACTAGCGGGGGGGTATCAGATACGCAGTATTTT.